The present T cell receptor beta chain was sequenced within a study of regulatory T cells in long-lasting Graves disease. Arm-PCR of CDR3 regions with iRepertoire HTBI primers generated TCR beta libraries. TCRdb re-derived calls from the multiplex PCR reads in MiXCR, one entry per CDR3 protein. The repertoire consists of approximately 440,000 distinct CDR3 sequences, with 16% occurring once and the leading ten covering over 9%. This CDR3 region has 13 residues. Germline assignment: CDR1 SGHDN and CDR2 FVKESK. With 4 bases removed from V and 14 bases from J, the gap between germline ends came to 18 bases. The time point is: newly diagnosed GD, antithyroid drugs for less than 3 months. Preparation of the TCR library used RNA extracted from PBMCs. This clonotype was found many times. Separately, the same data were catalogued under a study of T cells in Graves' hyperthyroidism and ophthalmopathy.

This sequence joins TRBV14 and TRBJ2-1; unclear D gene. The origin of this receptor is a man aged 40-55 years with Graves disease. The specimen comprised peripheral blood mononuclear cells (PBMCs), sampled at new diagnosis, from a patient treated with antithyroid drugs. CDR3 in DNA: TGTGCCAGCAGCCCTCAGAAGCTCCGGAAAAAGTTCTTC. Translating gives CASSPQKLRKKFF.